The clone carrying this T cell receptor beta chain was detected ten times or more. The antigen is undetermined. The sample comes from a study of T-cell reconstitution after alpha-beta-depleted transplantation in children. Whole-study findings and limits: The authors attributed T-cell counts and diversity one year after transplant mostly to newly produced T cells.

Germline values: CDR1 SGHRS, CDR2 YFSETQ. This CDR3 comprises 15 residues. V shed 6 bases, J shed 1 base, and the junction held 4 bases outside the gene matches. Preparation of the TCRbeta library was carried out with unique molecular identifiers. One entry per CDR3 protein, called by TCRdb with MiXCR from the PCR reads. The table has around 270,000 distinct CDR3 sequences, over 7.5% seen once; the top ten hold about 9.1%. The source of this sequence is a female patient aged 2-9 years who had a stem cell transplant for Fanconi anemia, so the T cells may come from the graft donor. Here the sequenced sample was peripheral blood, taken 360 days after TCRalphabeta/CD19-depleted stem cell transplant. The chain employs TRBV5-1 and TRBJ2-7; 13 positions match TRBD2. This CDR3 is CASTLAGGPSYEQYF. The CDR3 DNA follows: TGCGCCAGCACACTAGCGGGAGGGCCGTCCTACGAGCAGTACTTC.